The next 2 T cell receptor beta chains were all read from a single sample in a study of blood T cells in healthy people across ages (dated by TCRdb to about 2015). Library generation was performed with 5' RACE. Sequencing relied on an Illumina HiSeq 2500. A second roughly 6 to 12 cycle PCR used a sample-barcoded 5' primer and a J-beta primer mix. TCRdb ran its own pipeline on the public reads, namely fastp trimming at Q25 and MiXCR clone calling, and kept in-frame beta chains. Entries are consolidated by CDR3 protein sequence, retaining the most common genes and DNA. This sample is represented by 2 million or so distinct CDR3 sequences; roughly 52% of them were singletons. Together, the top ten hold approximately 2% of the sample. The sequencing sample was made of blood. These receptors originate from a woman aged 40-49 years in good health.

The J gene is TRBJ2-7, the V gene TRBV27; 8 nucleotides match TRBD1. This CDR3 comprises 12 residues. Germline loops: CDR1 MNHEY, CDR2 SMNVEV (reference sequence). V lost 5 bases and J lost 12; bases outside the gene matches: 9. CDR3 in DNA: TGTGCCAGCAGTGAACGGACAGGGCCAAGGTACTTC. It is translated as CASSERTGPRYF.

This clonotype was seen a handful of times. V gene TRBV12-3 or TRBV12-4 combines with J gene TRBJ2-4; D is tentatively TRBD1 or TRBD2 (7 bases each). This CDR3 has 20 amino acids. V was trimmed by 5 bases and J by 0 bases, leaving 26 bases between them. In DNA, the CDR3 is TGTGCCAGCAGTCCTGCCGGGGGAGGGGGCGGACGGAAAGCCAAAAACATTCAGTACTTC. It is translated as CASSPAGGGGGRKAKNIQYF.